This T cell receptor beta chain was sequenced for a study of blood T cell repertoires in COVID-19 (dated by TCRdb to 2020 to 2022). Regarding the study in general: The collaborator samples originated in the United States, Italy and Spain and spanned the acute and convalescent phases of COVID-19. Nearly every sample came with metadata listing a de-identified subject ID, COVID-19 status, age in years and sex. Where available, HLA class I and class II types were taken from metadata supplied by the sample provider and were not determined by assay-based typing. Samples were obtained from the ongoing ImmuneRACE study (first 160 participants) and from about 1,300 subjects provided by 6 global collaborators. The material from the prospective study consisted of cDNA or gDNA derived from T cells, B-cell-depleted T cells, or PBMCs. The dataset comprised deeply sampled blood TCRbeta repertoires from subjects exposed to, actively infected with, or recovered from COVID-19. The repertoires were released in a freely available public database meant as a resource for research on the immune response to SARS-CoV-2.

The collaborating institutions used their own protocols to collect whole blood in K2EDTA tubes. For TCRbeta analysis, collaborators shipped samples as frozen whole blood, isolated PBMCs, or DNA extracted from either of those sample types. For this clone: Its antigen remains undetermined. No clone much larger than this one lies a single base away; base qualities are absent.

What the authors observed across the whole study: Clinical and demographic metadata were provided uncurated, with the amount varying by source and participant.

The CDR3 spans 15 residues, from the cysteine through the phenylalanine. Only the CDR3 part of the read is kept: 45 bases, read in frame from the first base. The germline ends are 16 bases apart after V is trimmed by 5 bases and J by 2 bases. CDR1 and CDR2 (MDHEN, SYDVKM) derive from the germline V gene. TCRbeta CDR3 regions were amplified from genomic DNA using the immunoSEQ Assay, a bias-controlled multiplex PCR. Regarding the original processing steps: Nucleated cell counts per sample were estimated from amplification of reference gene primers within the assay. To quantify the absolute abundance of each unique TCRbeta CDR3 rearrangement, sequence reads were collapsed and filtered. For each sample, productive Simpson clonality was calculated as the square root of Simpson's diversity index across productive rearrangements. TCRdb retrieved this table from immuneACCESS and kept in-frame rearrangements only. Not all clones are present; in checked studies, unresolved V genes account for under half, and no reason is known for the remainder. D and trimming were read from the DNA, whereas the V and J calls and clone size are those reported in that table. The sample table contains around 350,000 clones; only one count was recorded for around 84% of them. The ten largest clones capture 2.5% to 3.5% of the sample.

What was sequenced was peripheral blood. Recombination connected TRBV28 to TRBJ2-7, with a tentative D gene TRBD1 over 7 matching bases. The TCR comes from a human donor in a cohort sampled during active COVID-19. The nucleotides read TGTGCCAGCAGTGTGCCTAGCAGGGGGGCCTACGAGCAGTACTTC. Its protein is CASSVPSRGAYEQYF.